A single sample gave rise to the 6 T cell receptor beta chains below, sequenced in a study of T cells after yellow fever vaccination. TCRdb re-called the 5' RACE reads with MiXCR, one entry per CDR3 protein. The repertoire has over 300,000 distinct CDR3 sequences, 4.1% of them found once; the top ten carry 20% to 25%. The sample was PBMCs, taken 5 days after the yellow fever booster vaccination. Every receptor here comes from a man younger than 35 who received the YFV17D yellow fever vaccine.

This clonotype was found many times. The chain recombines TRBV27 with TRBJ2-5; maybe TRBD1 (5 bases). V was pared by 2 bases and J by 5 bases, with 12 bases between. The CDR3 extends over 14 amino acids. Germline V lookup: CDR1 MNHEY, CDR2 SMNVEV (reference sequence). The CDR3 nucleotides are TGTGCCAGCAGTTTACCAGGGCGCCGGGAGACCCAGTACTTC. This gives the protein CASSLPGRRETQYF.

In its sample, this clonotype was seen many times. The rearrangement uses TRBV20-1 and TRBJ2-1, with TRBD2 identical over 7 bases. The V gene's germline CDR1 is DFQATT and CDR2 SNEGSKA (reference sequence). Unmatched junction bases numbered 11, after V lost 7 bases and J lost 11 bases. The CDR3 runs 12 residues. This CDR3 reads CSVGSGRIKQFF. The CDR3 coding sequence is TGCAGTGTAGGTAGCGGGCGTATTAAGCAGTTCTTC.

This clonotype was detected only a few times. This chain links TRBV28 with TRBJ2-5, with D perhaps matching TRBD1 or TRBD2 (6 bases each). Per the germline V gene, CDR1 is MDHEN and CDR2 is SYDVKM. The CDR3 is made up of 15 amino acids. Between the trimmed V and J ends, which lost 7 bases and 0 bases, there was a span of 15 bases. CDR3: CASILGGGHQETQYF. The DNA for the CDR3 is TGTGCCAGCATCCTTGGTGGGGGGCACCAAGAGACCCAGTACTTC.

This clonotype has more than one count but fewer than ten. This CDR3 is CASSLTEGYTF. DNA for the CDR3: TGTGCCAGCAGCCTTACGGAGGGCTACACCTTC. This chain links TRBV7-9 with TRBJ1-2; D is uncertain. The CDR3 loop spans 11 amino acids. V dropped 5 bases and J dropped 8 bases, with 9 bases sitting between them. Germline CDR1 is SEHNR and CDR2 is FQNEAQ (reference sequence).

This clonotype was seen repeatedly, ten times or more. The chain recombines TRBV12-3 or TRBV12-4 with TRBJ2-1; D perhaps matches TRBD1 (6 bases). The CDR3 is 13 residues long. V was shortened by 8 bases and J by 4 bases, with 12 bases between the two germline ends. The CDR3 here is CASYGTPYNEQFF. CDR3 coding DNA: TGTGCCAGCTACGGGACACCGTACAATGAGCAGTTCTTC.

This clonotype was seen a few times. The rearrangement links TRBV20-1 to TRBJ2-4; TRBD2 is a possible D gene (5 bases). Looked up from germline, CDR1 is DFQATT and CDR2 is SNEGSKA (reference sequence). The CDR3 loop spans 17 amino acids. V shed 5 bases and J shed 2 bases, with 22 bases lying between them. CDR3: CSAGWLGERPSKNIQYF. CDR3 nucleotide sequence: TGCAGTGCTGGCTGGTTGGGAGAGCGGCCTTCCAAAAACATTCAGTACTTC.